One sample yielded the 13 T cell receptor beta chains listed below, sequenced in a study of cytomegalovirus exposure and HLA in healthy donors. PCR involved 60 Vbeta and 13 Jbeta primers. Data came from immunoSEQ multiplex PCR; TCRdb stores just in-frame clones and leaves some out. The data contain approximately 190,000 clones, approximately 80% of them singletons. The sequencing input was PBMCs. The receptor set was obtained from a woman in her fifties or sixties in good health and CMV-seropositive.

The rearrangement uses TRBV19 and TRBJ2-7; 7 nucleotides agree with TRBD1. Germline loops: CDR1 LNHDA, CDR2 SQIVND (reference sequence). The V gene end was trimmed by 3 bases and the J gene end by 3 bases; junction bases not matched to a gene: 8. This CDR3 region has 15 residues. This CDR3 is CASSIPGTALYEQYF. The CDR3, as DNA: TGTGCCAGTAGTATCCCCGGGACAGCACTCTACGAGCAGTACTTC.

The chain carries TRBV7-2 and TRBJ2-3, with D unresolved. Germline V gene lookup returns CDR1 SGHTA and CDR2 FQGNSA. The CDR3 totals 14 residues. V lost 1 base and J 2 bases, leaving 7 bases between the germline ends. Written as DNA, the CDR3 is TGTGCCAGCAGCTTAGATGCTAACACAGATACGCAGTATTTT. Translation gives CASSLDANTDTQYF.

The chain couples TRBV9 to TRBJ2-2; 7 nucleotides align to TRBD2. Germline V CDR1 and CDR2: SGDLS, YYNGEE. The length of the CDR3 is 15 residues. The trim removed 4 bases at V and 4 bases at J, leaving 7 bases unmatched. CDR3 nucleotide sequence: TGTGCCAGCAGCTTCTTTTCTAGCGGCACCGGGGAGCTGTTTTTT. It encodes CASSFFSSGTGELFF.

The chain recombines TRBV4-3 with TRBJ2-7; D may be TRBD2 (6 bases). V was shortened by 0 bases and J by 6 bases, with 12 bases between the two germline ends. This CDR3 comprises 14 residues. CDR1 is LGHNA and CDR2 is YSLEER in the germline V gene. For the CDR3, the DNA is TGCGCCAGCAGCCAAGACGGGACTCTAGGCGAGCAGTACTTC. Its translation: CASSQDGTLGEQYF.

The J gene is TRBJ1-6, the V gene TRBV10-3, with D unresolved. The germline V and J ends were trimmed by 11 bases and 5 bases, with 13 bases remaining between them. The germline V gene encodes CDR1 ENHRY and CDR2 SYGVKD. The CDR3 has 13 amino acids. The CDR3 protein is CASQVQNNSPLHF. The CDR3 DNA reads TGTGCCTCCCAGGTACAGAATAATTCACCCCTCCACTTT.

CDR3 bases: TGTGCCAGCAGCTTAACAGGGGGGAATTCACCCCTCCACTTT. This sequence encodes CASSLTGGNSPLHF. This sequence joins TRBV11-3 and TRBJ1-6; 8 nucleotides line up with TRBD1. The V and J ends lost 2 bases and 7 bases, in that order; junction bases with no gene match: 1. The CDR3 is 14 amino acids. The germline V gene has CDR1 SGHNT and CDR2 YENEEA.

This rearrangement joins TRBV9 to TRBJ2-7; TRBD1 matches at 7 bases. The CDR3 contains 14 residues. The trim removed 10 bases at V and 3 bases at J, leaving 13 bases unmatched. Per germline, CDR1 SGDLS and CDR2 YYNGEE. The CDR3 reads CASSTGPGVYEQYF. In DNA form, the CDR3 reads TGTGCCTCTTCGACAGGGCCCGGGGTCTACGAGCAGTACTTC.

The J gene is TRBJ2-3, the V gene TRBV4-3, with 8 bases lining up with TRBD2. The CDR3 covers 14 residues. The V segment lost 3 bases and the J segment 1 base; nucleotides outside the gene matches: 0. From germline, CDR1 is LGHNA and CDR2 YSLEER. CDR3 DNA sequence: TGCGCCAGCAGCCATAGCGGGGGCACAGATACGCAGTATTTT. It is translated as CASSHSGGTDTQYF.

This clone was recorded a few times. The CDR3 protein is CASSIKGDTEAFF. The CDR3 DNA sequence: TGTGCCAGTAGTATAAAGGGGGACACTGAAGCTTTCTTT. The rearrangement joins TRBV19 to TRBJ1-1, with D perhaps TRBD1 (6 bases). Germline CDR1 LNHDA, CDR2 SQIVND (reference sequence). V gave up 2 bases and J gave up 3 bases, with 7 bases separating them. This CDR3 contains 13 residues.

The CDR3 DNA follows: TGCGCCAGCAGCCAAGCGGAAAACAGGGGGTACGCAGATACGCAGTATTTT. Amino acids: CASSQAENRGYADTQYF. This sequence joins TRBV4-1 and TRBJ2-3; 8 positions match TRBD1. The germline CDR1 and CDR2 sequences are MGHRA and YSYEKL. V gave up 1 base and J gave up 4 bases; unmatched junction bases: 10. This CDR3 has 17 residues.

Of note for this clone: The junction shows a germline mismatch at one end, possibly a read error. J is TRBJ1-5 and V is TRBV6-5; 7 nucleotides match TRBD1. The CDR3 is made up of 16 amino acids. CDR1 and CDR2 from the germline V gene are MNHEY and SVGAGI. This CDR3 reads CASSYPLPDRTLGPAF. The CDR3 DNA reads as TGTGCCAGCAGTTACCCGCTTCCGGACAGGACCCTTGGCCCAGCATTT.

A few counts support this clone. CDR3 DNA sequence: TGCGCCAGCAGCGAGGGGGTAATTGTTAACTATGGCTACACCTTC. It specifies CASSEGVIVNYGYTF. The chain uses TRBV5-1 and TRBJ1-2; a weak D match, TRBD1 (6 bases). Trimming pared 4 bases from V and 1 base from J, leaving 14 bases between. This CDR3 region has 15 residues. In germline, CDR1 is SGHRS, CDR2 YFSETQ.

The table lists this clone with a few counts. CDR3 amino acids: CASSVDWTPFNYGYTF. CDR3 in DNA: TGTGCCAGCAGCGTAGATTGGACACCTTTTAACTATGGCTACACCTTC. The chain uses TRBV9 and TRBJ1-2; tentative D call: TRBD1 (5 bases). This CDR3 is built from 16 residues. The V and J ends lost 0 bases and 1 base respectively, with 13 bases between them. Germline CDR1 is SGDLS and CDR2 is YYNGEE.